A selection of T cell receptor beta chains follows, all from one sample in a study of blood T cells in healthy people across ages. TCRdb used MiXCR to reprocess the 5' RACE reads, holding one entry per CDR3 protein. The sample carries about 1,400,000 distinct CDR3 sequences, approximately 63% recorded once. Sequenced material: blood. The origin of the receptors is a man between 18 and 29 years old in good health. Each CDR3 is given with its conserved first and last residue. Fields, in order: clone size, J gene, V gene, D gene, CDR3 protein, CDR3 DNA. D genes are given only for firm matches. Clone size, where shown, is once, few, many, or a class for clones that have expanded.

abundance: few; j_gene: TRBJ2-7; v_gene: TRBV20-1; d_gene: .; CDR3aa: CSASDGSSYEQYF; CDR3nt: TGCAGTGCTTCGGACGGGAGCTCCTACGAGCAGTACTTC
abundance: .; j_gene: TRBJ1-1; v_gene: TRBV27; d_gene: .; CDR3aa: CASSSWTRGGTEAFF; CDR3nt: TGTGCCAGCAGTTCGTGGACGAGGGGGGGCACTGAAGCTTTCTTT
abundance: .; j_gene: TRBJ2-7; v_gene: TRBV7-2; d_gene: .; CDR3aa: CASSFVSEGYEQYF; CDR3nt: TGTGCCAGCAGCTTCGTCTCCGAGGGGTACGAGCAGTACTTC
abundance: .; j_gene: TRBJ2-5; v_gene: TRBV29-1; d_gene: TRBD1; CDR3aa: CSVEGARQGTETQYF; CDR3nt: TGCAGCGTTGAGGGAGCCCGACAGGGGACTGAGACCCAGTACTTC
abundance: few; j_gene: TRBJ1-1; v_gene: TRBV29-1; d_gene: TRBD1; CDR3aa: CSVGQGTEAFF; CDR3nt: TGCAGCGTGGGACAGGGCACTGAAGCTTTCTTT
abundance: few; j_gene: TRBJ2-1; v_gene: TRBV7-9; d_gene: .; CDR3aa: CASSLEGDYNEQFF; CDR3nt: TGTGCCAGCAGCTTAGAGGGGGACTACAATGAGCAGTTCTTC
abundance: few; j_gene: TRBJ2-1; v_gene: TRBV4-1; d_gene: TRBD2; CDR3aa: CASSQPFGTSGSNEQFF; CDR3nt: TGCGCCAGCAGCCAACCGTTTGGGACTAGCGGCTCCAATGAGCAGTTCTTC
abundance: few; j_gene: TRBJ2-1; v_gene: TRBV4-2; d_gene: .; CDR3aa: CASSHLGVNNEQFF; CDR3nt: TGTGCCAGCAGCCACCTCGGTGTGAACAATGAGCAGTTCTTC
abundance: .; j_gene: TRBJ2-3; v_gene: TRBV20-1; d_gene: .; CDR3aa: CSAIAEATDTQYF; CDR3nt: TGCAGTGCCATAGCGGAGGCCACAGATACGCAGTATTTT
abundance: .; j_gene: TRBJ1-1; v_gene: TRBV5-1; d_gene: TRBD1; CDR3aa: CASSPGQGRNEAFF; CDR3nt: TGCGCCAGCAGCCCGGGACAGGGAAGGAATGAAGCTTTCTTT
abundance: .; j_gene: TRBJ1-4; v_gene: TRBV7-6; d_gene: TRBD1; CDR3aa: CASSFDRGPAEKLFF; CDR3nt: TGTGCCAGCAGCTTTGACAGGGGGCCGGCTGAAAAACTGTTTTTT
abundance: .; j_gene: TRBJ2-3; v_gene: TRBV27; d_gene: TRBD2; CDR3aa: CASSMPHSGGSTDTQYF; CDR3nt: TGTGCCAGCAGTATGCCCCATAGCGGGGGAAGCACAGATACGCAGTATTTT
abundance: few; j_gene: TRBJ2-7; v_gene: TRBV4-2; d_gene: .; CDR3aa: CASTPSPSGGYEQYF; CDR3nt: TGTGCCAGCACCCCTAGCCCCAGCGGAGGCTACGAGCAGTACTTC
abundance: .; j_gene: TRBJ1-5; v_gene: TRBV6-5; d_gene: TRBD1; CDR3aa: CASSSTRQGGLYSNQPQHF; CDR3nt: TGTGCCAGCAGTTCCACCAGACAGGGGGGGCTTTATAGCAATCAGCCCCAGCATTTT
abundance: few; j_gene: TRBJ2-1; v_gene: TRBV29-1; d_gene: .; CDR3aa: CSVEGVTYNEQFF; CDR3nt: TGCAGCGTTGAAGGCGTTACCTACAATGAGCAGTTCTTC
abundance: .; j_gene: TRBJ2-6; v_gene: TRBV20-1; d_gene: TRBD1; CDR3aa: CSARITTDRGGVLTF; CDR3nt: TGCAGTGCTAGAATTACGACCGACAGGGGAGGCGTCCTGACTTTC
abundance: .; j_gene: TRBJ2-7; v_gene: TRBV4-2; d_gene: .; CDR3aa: CARSQDPATYEQYF; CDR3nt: TGTGCCAGAAGCCAAGATCCAGCTACCTACGAGCAGTACTTC
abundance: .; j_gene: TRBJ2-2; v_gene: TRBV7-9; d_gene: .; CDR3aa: CASSSRRNTGELFF; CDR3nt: TGTGCCAGCAGCTCACGGAGGAACACCGGGGAGCTGTTTTTT
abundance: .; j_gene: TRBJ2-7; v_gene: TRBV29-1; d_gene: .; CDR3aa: CSVSDSYEQYF; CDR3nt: TGCAGCGTCTCCGACAGCTACGAGCAGTACTTC
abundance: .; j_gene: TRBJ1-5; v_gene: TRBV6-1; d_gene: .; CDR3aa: CASSEILGSNQPQHF; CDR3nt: TGTGCCAGCAGTGAAATACTTGGTAGCAATCAGCCCCAGCATTTT
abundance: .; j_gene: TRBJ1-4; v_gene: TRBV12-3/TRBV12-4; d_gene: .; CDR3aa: CASSPGLGVGEKLFF; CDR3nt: TGTGCCAGCAGTCCAGGTCTGGGTGTGGGTGAAAAACTGTTTTTT
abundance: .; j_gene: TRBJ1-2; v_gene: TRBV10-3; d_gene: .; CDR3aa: CAISAMGSGYTF; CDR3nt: TGTGCCATCAGTGCTATGGGGAGTGGCTACACCTTC
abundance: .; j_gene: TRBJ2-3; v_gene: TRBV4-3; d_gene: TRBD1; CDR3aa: CASRSYRGIADTQYF; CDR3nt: TGCGCCAGCCGCTCGTACAGGGGAATAGCAGATACGCAGTATTTT
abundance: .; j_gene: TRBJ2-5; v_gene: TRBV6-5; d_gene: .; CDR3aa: CASSWRQQETQYF; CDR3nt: TGTGCCAGCAGTTGGAGACAGCAAGAGACCCAGTACTTC
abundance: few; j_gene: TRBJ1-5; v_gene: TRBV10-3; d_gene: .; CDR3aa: CAINRDTDQPQHF; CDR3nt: TGTGCCATCAATCGGGACACTGACCAGCCCCAGCATTTT
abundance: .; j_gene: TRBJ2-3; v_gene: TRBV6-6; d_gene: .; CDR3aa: CASSSPPGHKQYF; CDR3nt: TGTGCCAGCAGTTCGCCTCCGGGACACAAGCAGTATTTT
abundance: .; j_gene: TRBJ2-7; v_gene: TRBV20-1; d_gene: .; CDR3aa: CSALGRTGQTYEQYF; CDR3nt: TGCAGTGCCCTAGGGAGGACCGGTCAAACCTACGAGCAGTACTTC
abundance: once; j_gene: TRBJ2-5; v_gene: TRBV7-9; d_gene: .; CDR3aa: CASSLVSGDNEQYF; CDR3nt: TGTGCCAGCAGCTTAGTAAGCGGGGACAATGAGCAGTACTTC
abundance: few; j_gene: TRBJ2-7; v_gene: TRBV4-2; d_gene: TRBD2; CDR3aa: CASSRAGGGLNEQYF; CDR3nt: TGTGCCAGCAGCCGAGCGGGGGGTGGATTGAACGAGCAGTACTTC
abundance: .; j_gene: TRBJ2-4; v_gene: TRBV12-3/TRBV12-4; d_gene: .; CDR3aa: CASSFAPDTQYF; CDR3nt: TGTGCCAGCAGTTTTGCACCGGACACCCAGTACTTC